The rows below give T cell receptor beta chains drawn from one sample of a study of T cell responses to AZD1222 COVID-19 vaccine. Repertoires were generated with immunoSEQ multiplex PCR, while TCRdb's copy carries only in-frame clones and drops some. The sample has under 200,000 clones; roughly 88% are singletons. Sequenced here: peripheral blood, sampled 28 days after the second AZD1222 dose. The origin of the receptors is an adult who received the AZD1222 COVID-19 vaccine. The CDR3 runs from the conserved cysteine through the conserved F or W. A D gene is named only where the DNA matches it firmly. Not every row has a clone size; where given, it reads once, few, many or a size class.

J gene | CDR3 length | V gene | clone size | D gene | CDR3 protein | CDR3 DNA
TRBJ2-7 | 15 | TRBV18 | few | TRBD1 | CASSPWTGHSYEQYF | TGTGCCAGCTCACCTTGGACAGGCCATTCCTACGAGCAGTACTTC
TRBJ1-2 | 14 | TRBV12-5 | . | . | CASGLNRANYGYTF | TGTGCTAGTGGTTTGAACAGGGCTAACTATGGCTACACCTTC
TRBJ1-2 | 16 | TRBV5-6 | . | . | CASSFGGCGGDYGYTF | TGTGCCAGCAGCTTTGGGGGGTGCGGCGGGGACTATGGCTACACCTTC
TRBJ2-3 | 15 | TRBV2 | . | . | CASSIPGTSTDTQYF | TGTGCCAGCAGTATCCCCGGGACTAGCACAGATACGCAGTATTTT
TRBJ1-5 | 12 | TRBV3-1/TRBV3-2 | . | TRBD1 | CASSPSGGTTHF | TGTGCCAGCAGCCCATCAGGGGGGACTACCCATTTT
TRBJ1-2 | 15 | TRBV3-1/TRBV3-2 | . | TRBD1 | CASSQGGGANYGYTF | TGTGCCAGCAGCCAAGGAGGGGGCGCTAACTATGGCTACACCTTC
TRBJ1-6 | 16 | TRBV19 | . | . | CASSIPLGDGASPLHF | TGTGCCAGTAGTATACCCTTAGGAGACGGGGCTTCACCCCTCCACTTT
TRBJ1-1 | 11 | TRBV2 | once | . | CASSYHDGAFF | TGTGCCAGCAGTTATCACGACGGAGCTTTCTTT
TRBJ1-2 | 13 | TRBV2 | . | . | CASPQPREYGYTF | TGTGCCAGCCCCCAGCCACGCGAGTATGGCTACACCTTC
TRBJ2-7 | 13 | TRBV5-1 | . | . | CASSRSGANEQYF | TGCGCCAGCAGCCGTTCGGGGGCGAACGAGCAGTACTTC
TRBJ1-5 | 14 | TRBV18 | . | . | CASSPRGMDQPQHF | TGTGCCAGCTCTCCACGGGGGATGGACCAGCCCCAGCATTTT
TRBJ2-1 | 14 | TRBV27 | once | . | CASSLAGLMNEQFF | TGTGCCAGCAGTTTAGCTGGTCTTATGAATGAGCAGTTCTTC
TRBJ1-6 | 11 | TRBV11-2 | . | . | CASSLNSPLHF | TGTGCCAGCAGCTTAAATTCACCCCTCCACTTT
TRBJ2-7 | 14 | TRBV11-2 | . | TRBD1 | CASSSGTGEYEQYF | TGTGCCAGCAGCTCCGGGACAGGGGAGTACGAGCAGTACTTC
TRBJ2-1 | 15 | TRBV7-3 | . | . | CASSLRDGSYNEQFF | TGTGCCAGCAGCCTCCGGGACGGATCCTACAATGAGCAGTTCTTC
TRBJ1-1 | 15 | TRBV3-1/TRBV3-2 | . | . | CASSPRQLMNTEAFF | TGTGCCAGCAGCCCTCGACAGCTCATGAACACTGAAGCTTTCTTT
TRBJ1-3 | 16 | TRBV14 | . | TRBD1 | CASSLTPGQGSNTIYF | TGTGCCAGCAGCCTTACTCCGGGACAGGGTTCAAACACCATATATTTT
TRBJ1-1 | 14 | TRBV6-2/TRBV6-3 | . | . | CASSYGDRYTEAFF | TGTGCCAGCAGTTATGGAGACCGTTACACTGAAGCTTTCTTT
TRBJ1-1 | 11 | TRBV2 | . | . | CASLINTEAFF | TGTGCCAGCTTGATCAACACTGAAGCTTTCTTT
TRBJ2-2 | 12 | TRBV19 | . | . | CASSISFGELFF | TGTGCCAGTAGTATTTCATTCGGGGAGCTGTTTTTT
TRBJ1-2 | 16 | TRBV4-1 | . | . | CASSQVQTGLGYGYTF | TGCGCCAGCAGCCAAGTCCAGACAGGCCTGGGCTATGGCTACACCTTC
TRBJ2-3 | 15 | TRBV27 | . | . | CASSLRAGDTDTQYF | TGTGCCAGCAGTTTGAGGGCAGGGGACACAGATACGCAGTATTTT
TRBJ1-5 | 16 | TRBV11-2 | once | . | CASSLGAGARNQPQHF | TGTGCCAGCAGCTTAGGAGCTGGGGCCCGCAATCAGCCCCAGCATTTT
TRBJ2-2 | 15 | TRBV18 | . | TRBD1 | CASSQGQGSAGELFF | TGTGCCAGCTCTCAAGGACAGGGTAGCGCCGGGGAGCTGTTTTTT
TRBJ1-3 | 16 | TRBV18 | . | . | CASSPPGSRSGNTIYF | TGTGCCAGCTCACCCCCGGGGTCTAGGTCTGGAAACACCATATATTTT
TRBJ2-1 | 13 | TRBV7-3 | . | . | CASSPIHSNEQFF | TGTGCCAGCAGCCCGATCCATTCTAATGAGCAGTTCTTC
TRBJ1-6 | 17 | TRBV27 | once | . | CASSPPPGAAHNSPLHF | TGTGCCAGCAGTCCACCACCAGGGGCAGCACATAATTCACCCCTCCACTTT
TRBJ2-3 | 15 | TRBV7-3 | . | . | CASSLSARHTDTQYF | TGTGCCAGCAGCCTTTCCGCGAGGCACACAGATACGCAGTATTTT
TRBJ2-6 | 15 | TRBV5-1 | . | . | CASSLIGGGANVLTF | TGCGCCAGCAGCTTGATCGGGGGTGGGGCCAACGTCCTGACTTTC
TRBJ2-2 | 17 | TRBV21-1 | . | . | CASSKDGRDPNTGELFF | TGTGCCAGCAGCAAAGACGGGAGAGATCCGAACACCGGGGAGCTGTTTTTT
TRBJ2-3 | 13 | TRBV6-5 | . | . | CASTKTASDTQYF | TGTGCCAGCACAAAAACAGCCTCCGATACGCAGTATTTT
TRBJ2-7 | 15 | TRBV23-1 | . | TRBD1 | CASSPRDRESYEQYF | TGCGCCAGCAGTCCCCGGGACAGGGAGTCCTACGAGCAGTACTTC
TRBJ1-1 | 13 | TRBV7-9 | . | . | CASSLESVTEAFF | TGTGCCAGCAGCTTAGAAAGCGTGACTGAAGCTTTCTTT
TRBJ1-2 | 14 | TRBV3-1/TRBV3-2 | . | . | CASSPRAGPYGYTF | TGTGCCAGCAGCCCCCGGGCAGGGCCCTATGGCTACACCTTC
TRBJ2-3 | 17 | TRBV5-5 | once | TRBD2 | CASTYRGAGGPTDTQYF | TGTGCCAGCACCTACCGGGGAGCGGGGGGGCCCACAGATACGCAGTATTTT
TRBJ2-7 | 12 | TRBV10-3 | . | . | CAISTGTYEQYF | TGTGCCATCAGTACAGGGACCTACGAGCAGTACTTC
TRBJ1-2 | 14 | TRBV29-1 | once | . | CSVERASGNYGYTF | TGCAGCGTTGAACGAGCCTCCGGGAACTATGGCTACACCTTC
TRBJ1-2 | 15 | TRBV9 | . | . | CASSVGAGARYGYTF | TGTGCCAGCAGCGTGGGGGCAGGGGCGCGGTATGGCTACACCTTC
TRBJ2-1 | 17 | TRBV4-3 | . | TRBD1 | CASSQDWTGSWINEQFF | TGCGCCAGCAGCCAAGATTGGACAGGGTCTTGGATCAATGAGCAGTTCTTC
TRBJ2-1 | 11 | TRBV5-1 | once | . | CASSLGLEQFF | TGCGCCAGCAGCTTAGGACTTGAGCAGTTCTTC
TRBJ2-1 | 15 | TRBV25-1 | . | . | CASSEPGGIYNEQFF | TGTGCCAGCAGTGAACCTGGGGGAATTTACAATGAGCAGTTCTTC
TRBJ2-7 | 16 | TRBV5-6 | . | . | CASSLVLSGSSYEQYF | TGTGCCAGCAGCTTGGTGTTATCAGGGTCCTCCTACGAGCAGTACTTC
TRBJ2-1 | 15 | TRBV10-3 | . | . | CAISATGSSYNEQFF | TGTGCCATCAGTGCTACAGGGAGCTCCTACAATGAGCAGTTCTTC
TRBJ2-7 | 14 | TRBV6-2/TRBV6-3 | . | . | CASSSFVGSYEQYF | TGTGCCAGCAGTTCTTTTGTAGGCTCCTACGAGCAGTACTTC
TRBJ1-1 | 15 | TRBV2 | . | . | CASKDSGDGNTEAFF | TGTGCCAGCAAGGACTCAGGGGACGGGAACACTGAAGCTTTCTTT
TRBJ1-2 | 13 | TRBV29-1 | . | . | CSVGQGGDYGYTF | TGCAGCGTTGGGCAGGGAGGGGACTATGGCTACACCTTC
TRBJ1-2 | 11 | TRBV3-1/TRBV3-2 | . | . | CASSFQGGYTF | TGTGCCAGCAGCTTTCAGGGGGGCTACACCTTC
TRBJ1-2 | 14 | TRBV7-2 | . | . | CASSSWGANYGYTF | TGTGCCAGCAGCTCCTGGGGTGCTAACTATGGCTACACCTTC
TRBJ1-5 | 11 | TRBV6-2/TRBV6-3 | . | . | CASSYGQAQHF | TGTGCCAGCAGTTACGGCCAGGCCCAGCATTTT
TRBJ2-7 | 14 | TRBV24-1 | . | . | CATRAWASSYEQYF | TGTGCCACCAGGGCGTGGGCGAGCTCCTACGAGCAGTACTTC